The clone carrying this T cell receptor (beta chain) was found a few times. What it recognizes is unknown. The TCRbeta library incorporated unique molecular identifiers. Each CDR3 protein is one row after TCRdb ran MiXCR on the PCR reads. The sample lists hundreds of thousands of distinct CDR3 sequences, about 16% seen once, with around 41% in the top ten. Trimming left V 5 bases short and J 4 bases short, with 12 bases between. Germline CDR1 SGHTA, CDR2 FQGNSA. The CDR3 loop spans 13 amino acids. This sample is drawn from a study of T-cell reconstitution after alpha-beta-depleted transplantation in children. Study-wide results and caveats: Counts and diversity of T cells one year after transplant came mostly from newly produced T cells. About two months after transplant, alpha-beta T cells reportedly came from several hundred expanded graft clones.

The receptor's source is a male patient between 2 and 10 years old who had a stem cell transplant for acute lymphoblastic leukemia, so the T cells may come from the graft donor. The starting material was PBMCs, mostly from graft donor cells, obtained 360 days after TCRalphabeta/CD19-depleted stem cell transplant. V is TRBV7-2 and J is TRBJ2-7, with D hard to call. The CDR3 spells CASSRSLMYEQYF. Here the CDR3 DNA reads TGTGCCAGCAGCCGATCTTTGATGTACGAGCAGTACTTC.